This TCR beta chain was retrieved from a study of OX40 agonist ivuxolimab in advanced cancers. Produced via immunoSEQ multiplex PCR; TCRdb's table is partial and in-frame only. There are 50,000 to 75,000 clones in the sample; about four fifths occur only once, and 9.8% lies in the top ten. The receptor was isolated from an adult with an advanced solid tumor such as melanoma, head and neck, liver or kidney cancer. The sample here was CD4+ or CD8+ T cells sorted from blood, taken in a trial of the OX40 agonist ivuxolimab.

CDR3 sequence (DNA): TGTGCCAGCAGCTTGGCAGGGGTCACTGAAGCTTTCTTT. Protein product: CASSLAGVTEAFF. V and J are TRBV5-5 and TRBJ1-1; maybe TRBD1 (6 bases). The CDR3 sequence is 13 residues long. Per germline, CDR1 SGHKS and CDR2 YYEKEE (reference sequence). Trimming removed 0 bases at V and 4 bases at J, with 7 bases between.